Sequencing of this TCR beta chain was carried out in a study of Ad26.COV2.S vaccination and SARS-CoV-2 variants. Study conclusions and caveats: Substantial breadth in spike-specific CD8+ and CD4+ T cell responses was reportedly seen after vaccination.

The assay was immunoSEQ multiplex PCR, and TCRdb's table has in-frame clones only and misses some. The data hold around 320,000 clones, with about 86% observed a single time. Germline lookup yields CDR1 SGHDT and CDR2 YYEEEE. This CDR3 spans 19 amino acids. Trimming left V 8 bases short and J 4 bases short, with 30 bases between. About this clone itself: Its antigen is not known.

Noted treatment: roughly 20 received Ad26.COV2.S at low or high dose, single or two shots; 5 received placebo; per-sample allocation not given. On day 63 after the first injection, vaccine and placebo recipients gave samples. Adults aged 18-55 years in Boston included the donor. The shot given was an Ad26 vector that makes Wuhan-strain SARS-CoV-2 spike. The receptor's source is a person between 18 and 65 years old who received the Ad26.COV2.S COVID-19 vaccine or a placebo. The rearrangement uses TRBV5-6 and TRBJ2-2; possible D gene TRBD2, 6 bases. The sample here was peripheral blood, taken in a trial of Ad26.COV2.S vaccine versus placebo. CDR3 coding DNA: TGTGCCAGACGGACTACGACCGCCTCTCGGCACCCGGCCACCGGGGAGCTGTTTTTT. Translating gives CARRTTTASRHPATGELFF.